The present T cell receptor (beta chain) was sequenced within a study of regulatory T cells in long-lasting Graves disease. Study-level points and caveats: Limited sample numbers may have lowered accuracy. Persistent Graves' patients showed less TCR diversity than newly diagnosed ones.

Time point in this sample: newly diagnosed GD, antithyroid drugs for less than 3 months. Preparation of the TCR library used RNA extracted from PBMCs. The CDR3 spans 16 residues. Germline CDR1 and CDR2: SGHNT and YYREEE (reference sequence). V was pared by 3 bases and J by 0 bases, with 6 bases of the junction left unmatched. TCR beta libraries were built with iRepertoire HTBI primers and Arm-PCR of CDR3 regions. Original methodology: The samples yielded approximately 62 TRBV and approximately 15 TRBJ segments. TCRdb reprocessed the multiplex PCR reads with MiXCR, giving one entry per CDR3 protein. The V and J calls and clone size are TCRdb's, not the authors'. Of a few hundred thousand distinct CDR3 sequences in the sample, around 21% were seen once. There are many counts of this clonotype. Its antigen is not identified.

This rearrangement joins TRBV5-4 to TRBJ2-3; 8 bases are shared with TRBD1. The TCR comes from a female donor with Graves disease. Sequences were derived from peripheral blood mononuclear cells (PBMCs), sampled at new diagnosis, from a patient treated with antithyroid drugs. The CDR3 nucleotides are TGTGCCAGCAGCTCCTCGACAGGGGCCAGCACAGATACGCAGTATTTT. It encodes CASSSSTGASTDTQYF.